The TCR beta chain described here comes from a study of blood T cell repertoires in COVID-19. Looking at the study overall: Acute and convalescent COVID-19 samples came from the United States, Italy and Spain. The cDNA or gDNA used as material had been derived from T cells, B-cell-depleted T cells, or PBMCs.

The CDR3 has 16 amino acids. With V trimmed by 0 bases and J by 5 bases, 8 bases remained unmatched. Germline V gene lookup returns CDR1 SGHDT and CDR2 YYEEEE. As handled by the study authors: Amplification with reference gene primers provided the estimates of nucleated cell counts. Generated by immunoSEQ multiplex PCR, the TCRdb table keeps only in-frame clones and is missing some. D and trimming come from the DNA, and the V and J calls and clone size come from that table. The sample carries 110,000 to 150,000 clones, around 90% recorded once. The sample holds one count of this clone. The TCR was taken from a woman of 80 years or more with acute or convalescent COVID-19. The sample taken for sequencing was peripheral blood. The chain has TRBV5-6 and TRBJ1-2; 9 positions match TRBD1. The CDR3 sequence: CASSLELGTGPYGYTF. CDR3 sequence (DNA): TGTGCCAGCAGCTTGGAACTCGGGACAGGGCCATATGGCTACACCTTC.